One TCR beta chain is described in this entry. This sample was included in a study of blood T cell repertoires in COVID-19. Study in general: From the United States, Italy and Spain came samples of acute and convalescent COVID-19.

The V gene's germline CDR1 is WSHSY and CDR2 SAAADI. The germline V and J ends were trimmed by 2 bases and 4 bases, with 12 bases remaining between them. There are 15 residues in the CDR3. Per the original methods: Amplified reference gene primers provided the basis for estimating nucleated cell counts. The assay was immunoSEQ multiplex PCR, and TCRdb's table has in-frame clones only and misses some. The D gene and trimming were derived from the DNA, and the V and J assignments and clone size from that table. The profile covers about 160,000 clones, with roughly 77% appearing a single time and 11% taken by the ten largest.

The V call is TRBV10-2, the J call TRBJ1-5, with D perhaps matching TRBD1 (6 bases). Source material: peripheral blood. The TCR sequence derives from a human donor in a cohort sampled during active COVID-19. CDR3 in amino acids: CASSEDYRANQPQHF. CDR3 DNA sequence: TGCGCCAGCAGTGAGGACTACAGGGCGAATCAGCCCCAGCATTTT.